The 23 T cell receptor beta chains listed next were all sequenced from one sample in a study of T-cell reconstitution after alpha-beta-depleted transplantation in children. A TCRbeta library incorporating unique molecular identifiers was prepared. A single record per CDR3 protein comes from TCRdb applying MiXCR to the PCR reads. The sample records 500,000 to 650,000 distinct CDR3 sequences, 10% to 15% being singletons. The sequences come from PBMCs, mostly from graft donor cells, collected 360 days after TCRalphabeta/CD19-depleted stem cell transplant. Every receptor here comes from a male patient aged 10 to 17 who had a stem cell transplant for acute myeloid leukemia, so the T cells may come from the graft donor.

This clonotype was seen at least ten times. This chain connects TRBV7-8 to TRBJ2-1; either TRBD1 or TRBD2 may supply D (5 bases each). V shed 4 bases and J shed 3 bases, with 10 bases lying between them. CDR3 size: 14 residues. Germline loops: CDR1 SGHVS, CDR2 FQNEAQ. The CDR3: CASSSRDHYNEQFF. The CDR3 bases are TGTGCCAGCAGCTCCAGGGACCACTACAATGAGCAGTTCTTC.

This chain joins TRBV15 and TRBJ2-7; TRBD1 aligns across 8 bases. CDR1 and CDR2 (germline): LNHNV, YYDKDF (reference sequence). Trimming at V came to 6 bases and at J to 3 bases, leaving 10 bases not matched to a gene. The length of the CDR3 is 15 residues. CDR3 nucleotides: TGTGCCACCAGAAACGGACAGGGTAAGGACTACGAGCAGTACTTC. This translates into CATRNGQGKDYEQYF.

This clonotype was found a few times. The V call is TRBV27, the J call TRBJ2-1; 16 bases are a match to TRBD2. Germline CDR1 is MNHEY and CDR2 is SMNVEV (reference sequence). Trimming at V came to 5 bases and at J to 1 base, leaving 5 bases not matched to a gene. This CDR3 spans 18 amino acids. The CDR3 bases are TGTGCCAGCAGTCCCGGGACTAGCGGGAGGGGGTCCTACAATGAGCAGTTCTTC. This sequence encodes CASSPGTSGRGSYNEQFF.

This clonotype showed up just a few times. This chain uses TRBV5-1 with TRBJ2-5; 8 nucleotides line up with TRBD1. The trim removed 4 bases at V and 2 bases at J, leaving 10 bases unmatched. CDR3 length: 16 amino acids. CDR1 SGHRS and CDR2 YFSETQ come from the germline V gene. The CDR3 here is CASSGDRRWPQETQYF. CDR3 coding DNA: TGCGCCAGCAGCGGGGACAGGAGATGGCCTCAAGAGACCCAGTACTTC.

This clonotype was seen more than once but under ten times. The chain links TRBV29-1 to TRBJ2-7; the D call may be TRBD1 or TRBD2 (5 bases each). The V gene's germline CDR1 is SQVTM and CDR2 ANQGSEA. This CDR3 has 11 residues. The V end was cut by 2 bases, the J end by 6 bases, with 8 bases between. The chain's CDR3 is CSVERGGEQYF. The CDR3 DNA follows: TGCAGCGTTGAACGTGGGGGCGAGCAGTACTTC.

The chain uses TRBV7-6 and TRBJ2-4; 8 nucleotides match TRBD1. J gave up 9 bases and V 5 bases, and 9 bases lay outside the gene matches. The germline CDR1 and CDR2 sequences are SGHVS and FNYEAQ. The CDR3 is 14 residues long. CDR3 in DNA: TGTGCCAGCAGCCGACAGGGGTGGTCGGGCATTCAGTACTTC. Translating it yields CASSRQGWSGIQYF.

In its sample, this clonotype was seen many times. V usage is TRBV4-2 and J usage is TRBJ2-5; TRBD2 might be the D (6 bases). In germline, CDR1 is LGHNA, CDR2 YNFKEQ. The V and J ends lost 5 bases and 5 bases respectively, with 12 bases between them. CDR3 length: 13 residues. The CDR3 sequence is CASSFGGEETQYF. The DNA of the CDR3 is TGTGCCAGCAGCTTCGGGGGAGAGGAGACCCAGTACTTC.

This clonotype was found many times. The chain combines TRBV29-1 with TRBJ2-2, with no clear D. V gave up 2 bases and J gave up 5 bases, with 6 bases separating them. The CDR3 runs 12 residues. The V gene's germline CDR1 is SQVTM and CDR2 ANQGSEA. The CDR3 region has the DNA TGCAGCGTTGAATGGGGAACCGGGGAGCTGTTTTTT. It is translated as CSVEWGTGELFF.

Turning to this clonotype: One end of the junction does not line up with germline, which may come from a read error. The chain joins TRBV20-1 to TRBJ2-7; D not certain. This CDR3 contains 11 residues. Per the germline V gene, CDR1 is DFQATT and CDR2 is SNEGSKA (reference sequence). CDR3 bases: TGTTTCGTAACAGACCGATACGAGCAGTACTTC. It is translated as CFVTDRYEQYF.

J is TRBJ1-5 and V is TRBV20-1, with TRBD1 identical over 7 bases. The CDR3 runs 16 residues. The V segment lost 5 bases and the J segment 5 bases; nucleotides outside the gene matches: 15. The germline V gene encodes CDR1 DFQATT and CDR2 SNEGSKA (reference sequence). This CDR3 is CSAPMNLGGEHQPQHF. Written as DNA, the CDR3 is TGCAGTGCTCCGATGAATCTAGGGGGCGAACATCAGCCCCAGCATTTT.

This chain links TRBV7-9 with TRBJ1-1, with 7 bases identical to TRBD1. The CDR3 length is 14 residues. After removal of 4 bases from V and 6 bases from J, the junction contained 8 bases not matched to a gene. Looked up from germline, CDR1 is SEHNR and CDR2 is FQNEAQ (reference sequence). This chain's CDR3 is CASSSPDRSPEAFF. The CDR3, as DNA: TGTGCCAGCAGCTCCCCGGACAGGTCCCCTGAAGCTTTCTTT.

The rearrangement uses TRBV5-5 and TRBJ2-1, with D perhaps assigned TRBD1 or TRBD2 (6 bases each). The CDR3 runs 18 residues. V lost 1 base, J lost 2 bases, and 19 bases lay in between. Germline values: CDR1 SGHKS, CDR2 YYEKEE (reference sequence). In DNA, the CDR3 is TGTGCCAGCAGCTTGTGGGTTCCGGGGGCATTACCCTACAATGAGCAGTTCTTC. Protein product: CASSLWVPGALPYNEQFF.

This clonotype was picked up many times. J is TRBJ2-7 and V is TRBV27; D possibly matches TRBD1 or TRBD2 (5 bases each). V was trimmed by 2 bases and J by 3 bases, leaving 8 bases between them. Germline V gives CDR1 MNHEY, CDR2 SMNVEV (reference sequence). This CDR3 comprises 13 residues. The CDR3: CASSLGDRYEQYF. The CDR3 coding sequence is TGTGCCAGCAGTTTAGGGGACCGCTACGAGCAGTACTTC.

The table lists this clonotype with many counts. The chain joins TRBV28 to TRBJ2-7; a possible D gene is TRBD1 (6 bases). This CDR3 region has 15 residues. V lost 6 bases, J lost 2 bases, and 17 bases lay in between. The germline gives CDR1 MDHEN, CDR2 SYDVKM. The CDR3 DNA reads as TGTGCCAGCAGGCAAAAACAGGGCCCCACCTACGAGCAGTACTTC. The encoded protein is CASRQKQGPTYEQYF.

This chain connects TRBV7-3 to TRBJ2-1; the D call may be TRBD1 or TRBD2 (6 bases each). V was cut by 1 base and J by 6 bases, with 13 bases left in between. The CDR3 contains 15 residues. The germline V gene encodes CDR1 SGHTA and CDR2 FQGTGA. CDR3 nucleotides: TGTGCCAGCAGCTTAAGGAGGGACAAGGGCAATGAGCAGTTCTTC. Its translation is CASSLRRDKGNEQFF.

The V call is TRBV10-3, the J call TRBJ2-7; 7 bases align to TRBD1. This CDR3 spans 15 amino acids. Germline assignment: CDR1 ENHRY and CDR2 SYGVKD. Germline trimming cut 3 bases from V and 3 bases from J; bases unmatched to any gene: 8. The CDR3 loop reads CAISDGTGANYEQYF. The DNA of the CDR3 is TGTGCCATCAGTGATGGAACAGGGGCCAACTACGAGCAGTACTTC.

There are many counts of this clonotype. The chain uses TRBV20-1 and TRBJ2-7; D possibly corresponds to TRBD2 (5 bases). V lost 3 bases to trimming and J lost 3 bases, with 9 bases between them. CDR3 length equals 12 residues. Germline V gene sequence: CDR1 DFQATT, CDR2 SNEGSKA (reference sequence). The chain's CDR3 is CSARTMIYEQYF. CDR3 sequence (DNA): TGCAGTGCTAGGACTATGATCTACGAGCAGTACTTC.

This clonotype was detected ten times or more. The chain carries TRBV28 and TRBJ2-1, with D perhaps matching TRBD1 or TRBD2 (6 bases each). The germline V gene encodes CDR1 MDHEN and CDR2 SYDVKM. This CDR3 contains 16 residues. The V end was cut by 4 bases, the J end by 3 bases, with 16 bases between. Here the CDR3 DNA reads TGTGCCAGCAGTTATCTTACGGGGGCTTTCTACAATGAGCAGTTCTTC. It codes for CASSYLTGAFYNEQFF.

The rearrangement joins TRBV20-1 to TRBJ2-1; tentatively, D is TRBD2 (6 bases). V was cut by 6 bases and J by 0 bases, with 18 bases left in between. CDR1 and CDR2 from the germline V gene are DFQATT and SNEGSKA (reference sequence). This CDR3 region has 16 residues. The CDR3 is CSATNTLAPSYNEQFF. In nucleotides, the CDR3 is TGCAGTGCCACCAACACACTAGCCCCCTCCTACAATGAGCAGTTCTTC.

The table lists this clonotype with a few counts. The rearrangement joins TRBV29-1 to TRBJ2-7, with TRBD2 matching over 10 bases. V lost 4 bases to trimming and J lost 2 bases; unmatched junction nucleotides: 5. Per the germline V gene, CDR1 is SQVTM and CDR2 is ANQGSEA. This CDR3 spans 14 amino acids. CDR3 sequence (DNA): TGCAGCGTTGCCGGACTAGCGGACGCCTACGAGCAGTACTTC. The encoded protein is CSVAGLADAYEQYF.

This clonotype was seen more than once but under ten times. The V call is TRBV29-1, the J call TRBJ2-3; no reliable D call. V lost 1 base and J 0 bases, leaving 8 bases between the germline ends. Germline assignment: CDR1 SQVTM and CDR2 ANQGSEA. This CDR3 region has 14 residues. CDR3 sequence: CSVEGHFSTDTQYF. CDR3 DNA sequence: TGCAGCGTTGAAGGACATTTTAGCACAGATACGCAGTATTTT.

This clonotype has ten or more counts. The chain uses TRBV29-1 and TRBJ2-1; maybe TRBD1 (5 bases). There are 14 residues in the CDR3. Germline V CDR1 and CDR2: SQVTM, ANQGSEA. V gave up 7 bases and J gave up 0 bases, with 13 bases separating them. The CDR3 region is CSGKTGSSYNEQFF. CDR3 sequence (DNA): TGCAGCGGAAAAACAGGTAGCTCCTACAATGAGCAGTTCTTC.

This clonotype was seen repeatedly, ten times or more. The chain carries TRBV6-2 or TRBV6-3 and TRBJ2-7, with a possible D match to TRBD2 (8 bases). V was pared by 6 bases and J by 0 bases, with 18 bases between. Germline V lookup: CDR1 MNHEY, CDR2 SVGEGT. This CDR3 is built from 16 residues. Here the CDR3 reads CASSPWDSGGSYEQYF. CDR3 DNA sequence: TGTGCCAGCAGCCCATGGGACAGCGGGGGCTCCTACGAGCAGTACTTC.